This TCR beta chain was observed in a study of blood T cells in healthy people across ages. Study overall: Through template switching, about one barcoded beta molecule was captured per two T cells, as measured in model experiments. General observations from the study: A roughly linear fall in TCR beta diversity per million T cells was seen with increasing age.

Trimming left V 2 bases short and J 4 bases short, with 9 bases between. Germline values: CDR1 SGHTA, CDR2 FQGNSA. The CDR3 runs 13 residues. Many counts were recorded for this clonotype. Its specificity is unknown. With a J-beta primer mix and a sample-barcoded 5' primer, a second PCR ran roughly 6 to 12 cycles. TCRdb passed the 5' RACE reads through MiXCR, listing each CDR3 protein once. The table has approximately 680,000 distinct CDR3 sequences, roughly 30% seen once. The specimen was blood. This sequence joins TRBV7-2 and TRBJ2-7; D could derive from TRBD1 or TRBD2 (6 bases each). This clonotype was sampled from a woman at least 80 years old in good health. In DNA form, the CDR3 reads TGTGCCAGCAGCTTACGGGGGCGGTACGAGCAGTACTTC. Protein: CASSLRGRYEQYF.